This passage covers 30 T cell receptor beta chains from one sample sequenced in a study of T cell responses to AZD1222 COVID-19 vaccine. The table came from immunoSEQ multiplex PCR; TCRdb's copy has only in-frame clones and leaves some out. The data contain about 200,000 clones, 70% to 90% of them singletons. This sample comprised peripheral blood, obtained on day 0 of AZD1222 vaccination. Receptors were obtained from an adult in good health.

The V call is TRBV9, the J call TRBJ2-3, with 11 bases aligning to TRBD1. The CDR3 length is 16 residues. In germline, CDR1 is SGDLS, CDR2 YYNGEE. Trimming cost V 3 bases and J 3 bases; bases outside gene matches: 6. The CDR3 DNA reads TGTGCCAGCAGCGAGTGGACAGGGGGCAGAACAGATACGCAGTATTTT. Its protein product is CASSEWTGGRTDTQYF.

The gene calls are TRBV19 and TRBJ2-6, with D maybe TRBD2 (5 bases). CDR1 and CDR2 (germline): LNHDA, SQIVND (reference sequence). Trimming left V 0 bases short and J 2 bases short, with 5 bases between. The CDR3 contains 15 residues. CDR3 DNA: TGTGCCAGTAGTATAGACGGGGCTGGGGCCAACGTCCTGACTTTC. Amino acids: CASSIDGAGANVLTF.

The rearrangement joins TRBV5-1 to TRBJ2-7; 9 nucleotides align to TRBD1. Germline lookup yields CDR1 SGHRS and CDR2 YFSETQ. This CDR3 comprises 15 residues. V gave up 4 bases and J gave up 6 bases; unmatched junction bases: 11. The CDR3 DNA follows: TGCGCCAGCAGCGGCCTAGGGACAGGGTGGGCCGAGCAGTACTTC. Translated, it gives CASSGLGTGWAEQYF.

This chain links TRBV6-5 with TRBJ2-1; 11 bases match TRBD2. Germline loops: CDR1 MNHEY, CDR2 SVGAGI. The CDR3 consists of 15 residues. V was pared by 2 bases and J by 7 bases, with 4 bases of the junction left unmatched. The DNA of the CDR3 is TGTGCCAGCAGTTACCTAGCGGGGGGCGGGAATGAGCAGTTCTTC. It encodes CASSYLAGGGNEQFF.

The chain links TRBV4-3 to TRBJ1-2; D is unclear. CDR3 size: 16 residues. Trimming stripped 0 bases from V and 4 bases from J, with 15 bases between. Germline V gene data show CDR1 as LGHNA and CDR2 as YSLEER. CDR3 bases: TGCGCCAGCAGCCAAGAGTCCCGTGCTGTAGGCTATGGCTACACCTTC. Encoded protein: CASSQESRAVGYGYTF.

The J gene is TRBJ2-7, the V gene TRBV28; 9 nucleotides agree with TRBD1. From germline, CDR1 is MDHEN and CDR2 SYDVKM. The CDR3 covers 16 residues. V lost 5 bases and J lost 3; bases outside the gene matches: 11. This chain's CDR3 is CASSPSGTGIHYEQYF. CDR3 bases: TGTGCCAGCAGTCCCTCCGGGACAGGGATCCACTACGAGCAGTACTTC.

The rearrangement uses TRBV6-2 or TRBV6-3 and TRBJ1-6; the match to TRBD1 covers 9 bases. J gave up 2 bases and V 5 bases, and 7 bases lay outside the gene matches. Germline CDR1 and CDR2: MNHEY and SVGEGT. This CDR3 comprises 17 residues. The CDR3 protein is CASSHPRTGAYNSPLHF. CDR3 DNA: TGTGCCAGCAGTCACCCTCGGACAGGGGCCTATAATTCACCCCTCCACTTT.

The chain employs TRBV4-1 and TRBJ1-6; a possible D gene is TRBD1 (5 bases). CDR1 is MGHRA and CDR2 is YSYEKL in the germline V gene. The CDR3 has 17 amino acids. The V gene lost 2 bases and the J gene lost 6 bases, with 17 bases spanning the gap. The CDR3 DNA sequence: TGCGCCAGCAGCCAACCCATCCCGGGACGGCCTAATTCACCCCTCCACTTT. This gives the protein CASSQPIPGRPNSPLHF.

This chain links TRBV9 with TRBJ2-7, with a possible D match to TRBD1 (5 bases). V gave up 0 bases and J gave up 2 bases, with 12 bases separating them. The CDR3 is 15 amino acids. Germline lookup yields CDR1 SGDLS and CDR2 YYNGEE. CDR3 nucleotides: TGTGCCAGCAGCGTAGGTGCAGGGCTAACCTACGAGCAGTACTTC. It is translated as CASSVGAGLTYEQYF.

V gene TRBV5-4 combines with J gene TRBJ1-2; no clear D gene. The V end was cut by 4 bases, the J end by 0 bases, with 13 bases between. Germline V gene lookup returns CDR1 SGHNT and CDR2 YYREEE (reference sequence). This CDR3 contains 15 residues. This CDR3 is CASSNRQLANYGYTF. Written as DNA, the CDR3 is TGTGCCAGCAGCAATAGGCAGTTAGCTAACTATGGCTACACCTTC.

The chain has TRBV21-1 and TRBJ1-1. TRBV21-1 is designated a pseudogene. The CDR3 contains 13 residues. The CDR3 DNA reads TGTGCCAGCAGCAATCAGAAGAGGACGGTTGGTTTCTTT. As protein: CASSNQKRTVGFF.

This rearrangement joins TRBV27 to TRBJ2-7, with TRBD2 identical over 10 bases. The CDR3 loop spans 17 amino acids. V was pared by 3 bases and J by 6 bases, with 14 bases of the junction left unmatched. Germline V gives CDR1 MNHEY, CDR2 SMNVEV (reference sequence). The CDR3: CASSFTPSGGARSEQYF. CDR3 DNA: TGTGCCAGCAGTTTCACACCCAGCGGGGGGGCAAGGAGCGAGCAGTACTTC.

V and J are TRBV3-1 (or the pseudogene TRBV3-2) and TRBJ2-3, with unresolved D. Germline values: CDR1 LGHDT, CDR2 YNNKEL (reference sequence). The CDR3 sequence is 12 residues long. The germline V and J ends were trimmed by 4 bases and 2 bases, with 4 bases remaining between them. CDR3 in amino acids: CASSLHTDTQYF. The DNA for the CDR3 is TGTGCCAGCAGCCTTCACACAGATACGCAGTATTTT.

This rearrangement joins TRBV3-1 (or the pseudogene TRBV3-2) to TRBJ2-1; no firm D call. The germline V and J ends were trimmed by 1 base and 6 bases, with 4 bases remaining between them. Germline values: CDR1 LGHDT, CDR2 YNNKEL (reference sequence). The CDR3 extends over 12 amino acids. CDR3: CASSQGSNEQFF. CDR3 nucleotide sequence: TGTGCCAGCAGCCAAGGAAGCAATGAGCAGTTCTTC.

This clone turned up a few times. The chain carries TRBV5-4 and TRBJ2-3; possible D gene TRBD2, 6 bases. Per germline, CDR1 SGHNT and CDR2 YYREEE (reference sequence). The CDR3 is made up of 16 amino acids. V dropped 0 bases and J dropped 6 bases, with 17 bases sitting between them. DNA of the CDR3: TGTGCCAGCAGCTTGGGGCGCGGGGCCAGATCCGATACGCAGTATTTT. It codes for CASSLGRGARSDTQYF.

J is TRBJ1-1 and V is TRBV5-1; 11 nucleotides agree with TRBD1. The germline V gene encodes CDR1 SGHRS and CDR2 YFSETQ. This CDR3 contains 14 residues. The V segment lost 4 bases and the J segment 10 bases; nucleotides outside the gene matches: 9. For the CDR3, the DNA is TGCGCCAGCAGCGCTGGACAGGGGGCCGTCGGAGCTTTCTTT. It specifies CASSAGQGAVGAFF.

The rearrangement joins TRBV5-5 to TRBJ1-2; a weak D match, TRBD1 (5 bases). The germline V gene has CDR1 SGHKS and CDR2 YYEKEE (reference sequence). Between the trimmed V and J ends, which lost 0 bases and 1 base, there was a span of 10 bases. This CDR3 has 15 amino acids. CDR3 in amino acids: CASSLGLTVNYGYTF. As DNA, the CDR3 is TGTGCCAGCAGCTTGGGATTGACAGTTAACTATGGCTACACCTTC.

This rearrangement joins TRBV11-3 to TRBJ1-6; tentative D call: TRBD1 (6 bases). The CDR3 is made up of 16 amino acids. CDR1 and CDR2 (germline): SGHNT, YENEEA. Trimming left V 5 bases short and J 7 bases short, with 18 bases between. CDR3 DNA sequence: TGTGCCAGCAGCCTGGGAAGGGGGAACCCCAATTCACCCCTCCACTTT. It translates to CASSLGRGNPNSPLHF.

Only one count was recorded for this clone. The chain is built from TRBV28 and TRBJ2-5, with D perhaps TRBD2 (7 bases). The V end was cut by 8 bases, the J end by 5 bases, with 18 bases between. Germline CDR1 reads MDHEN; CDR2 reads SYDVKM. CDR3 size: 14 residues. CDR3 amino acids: CASVGGGRLETQYF. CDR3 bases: TGTGCCAGCGTTGGGGGGGGGCGCCTTGAGACCCAGTACTTC.

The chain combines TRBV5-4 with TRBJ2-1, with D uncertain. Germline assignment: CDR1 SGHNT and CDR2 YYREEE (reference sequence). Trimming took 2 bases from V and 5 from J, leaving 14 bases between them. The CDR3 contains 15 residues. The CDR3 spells CASSLDITAHNEQFF. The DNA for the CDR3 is TGTGCCAGCAGCTTAGATATTACCGCCCACAATGAGCAGTTCTTC. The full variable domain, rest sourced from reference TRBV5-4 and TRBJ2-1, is ETGVTQSPTHLIKTRGQQVTLRCSSQSGHNTVSWYQQALGQGPQFIFQYYREEENGRGNFPPRFSGLQFPNYSSELNVNALELDDSALYLCASSLDITAHNEQFFGPGTRLTVL.

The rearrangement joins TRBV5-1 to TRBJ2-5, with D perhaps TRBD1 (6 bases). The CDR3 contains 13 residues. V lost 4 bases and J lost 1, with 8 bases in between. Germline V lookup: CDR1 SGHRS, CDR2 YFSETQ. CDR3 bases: TGCGCCAGCAGCCGGGACACCCAAGAGACCCAGTACTTC. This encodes CASSRDTQETQYF.

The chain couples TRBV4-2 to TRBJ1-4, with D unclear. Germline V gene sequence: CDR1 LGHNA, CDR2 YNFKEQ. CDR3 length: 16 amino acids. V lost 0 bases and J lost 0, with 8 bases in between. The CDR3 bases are TGTGCCAGCAGCCAAGAGTTAGGGACAACTAATGAAAAACTGTTTTTT. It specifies CASSQELGTTNEKLFF.

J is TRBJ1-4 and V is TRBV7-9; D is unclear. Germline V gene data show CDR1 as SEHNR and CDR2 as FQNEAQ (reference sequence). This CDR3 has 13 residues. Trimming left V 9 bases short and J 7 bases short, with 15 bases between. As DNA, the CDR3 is TGTGCCAGTCGTATGGGTCGCGGTGAAAAACTGTTTTTT. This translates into CASRMGRGEKLFF. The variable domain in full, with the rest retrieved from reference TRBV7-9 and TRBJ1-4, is DTGVSQNPRHKITKRGQNVTFRCDPISEHNRLYWYRQTLGQGPEFLTYFQNEAQLEKSRLLSDRFSAERPKGSFSTLEIQRTEQGDSAMYLCASRMGRGEKLFFGSGTQLSVL.

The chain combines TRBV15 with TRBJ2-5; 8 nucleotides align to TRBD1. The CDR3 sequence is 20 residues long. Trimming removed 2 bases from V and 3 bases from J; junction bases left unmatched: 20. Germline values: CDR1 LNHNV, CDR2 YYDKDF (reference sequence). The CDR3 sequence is CATSRLTKTGEEELEETQYF. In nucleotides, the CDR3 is TGTGCCACCAGCAGACTTACGAAGACAGGGGAGGAGGAGTTAGAAGAGACCCAGTACTTC.

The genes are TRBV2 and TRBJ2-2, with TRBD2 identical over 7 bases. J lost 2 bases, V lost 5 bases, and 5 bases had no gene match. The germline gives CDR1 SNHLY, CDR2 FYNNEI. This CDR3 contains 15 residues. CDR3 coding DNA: TGTGCCAGCAGTTTTGGGACTATCAACACCGGGGAGCTGTTTTTT. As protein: CASSFGTINTGELFF. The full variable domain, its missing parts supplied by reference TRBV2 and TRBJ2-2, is EPEVTQTPSHQVTQMGQEVILRCVPISNHLYFYWYRQILGQKVEFLVSFYNNEISEKSEIFDDQFSVERPDGSNFTLKIRSTKLEDSAMYFCASSFGTINTGELFFGEGSRLTVL.

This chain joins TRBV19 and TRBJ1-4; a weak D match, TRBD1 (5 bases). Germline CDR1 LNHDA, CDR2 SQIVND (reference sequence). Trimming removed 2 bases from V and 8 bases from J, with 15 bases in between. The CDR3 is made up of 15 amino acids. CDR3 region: CASSIPLWDREKLFF. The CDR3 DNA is TGTGCCAGTAGTATACCGCTCTGGGACCGGGAAAAACTGTTTTTT.

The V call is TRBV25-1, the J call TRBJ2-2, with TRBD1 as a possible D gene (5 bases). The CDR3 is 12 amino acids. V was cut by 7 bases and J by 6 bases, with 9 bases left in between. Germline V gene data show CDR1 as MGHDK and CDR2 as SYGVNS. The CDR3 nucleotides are TGTGCCAGCACCCAGGGTCCCGGGGAGCTGTTTTTT. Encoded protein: CASTQGPGELFF.

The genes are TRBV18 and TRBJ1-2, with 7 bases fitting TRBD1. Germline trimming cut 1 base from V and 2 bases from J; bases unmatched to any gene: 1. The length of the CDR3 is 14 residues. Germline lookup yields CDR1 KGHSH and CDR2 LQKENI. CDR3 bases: TGTGCCAGCTCACCACAGGGGGCGAACTATGGCTACACCTTC. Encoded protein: CASSPQGANYGYTF.

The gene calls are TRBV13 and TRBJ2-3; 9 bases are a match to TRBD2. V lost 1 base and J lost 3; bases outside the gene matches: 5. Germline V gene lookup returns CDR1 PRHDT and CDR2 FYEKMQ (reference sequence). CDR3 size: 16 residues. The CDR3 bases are TGTGCCAGCAGCTTAGTGGCTAGCGGGGCGACAGATACGCAGTATTTT. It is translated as CASSLVASGATDTQYF.

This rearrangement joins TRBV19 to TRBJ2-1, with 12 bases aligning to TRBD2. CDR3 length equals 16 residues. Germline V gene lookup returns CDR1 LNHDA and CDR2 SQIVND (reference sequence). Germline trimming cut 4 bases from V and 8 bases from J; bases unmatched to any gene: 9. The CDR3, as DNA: TGTGCCAGTAGTACTCCGACTAGCGGGGGTTTCGATGAGCAGTTCTTC. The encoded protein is CASSTPTSGGFDEQFF. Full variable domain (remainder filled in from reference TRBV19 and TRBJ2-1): DGGITQSPKYLFRKEGQNVTLSCEQNLNHDAMYWYRQDPGQGLRLIYYSQIVNDFQKGDIAEGYSVSREKKESFPLTVTSAQKNPTAFYLCASSTPTSGGFDEQFFGPGTRLTVL.